The 27 T cell receptor beta chains in this list originate from one sample, sequenced in a study of tumor-infiltrating lymphocytes in primary liver carcinoma (dated by TCRdb to the late 2010s). TCRdb records Illumina HiSeq 2500 as the sequencer. Starting from approximately 0.5 ug total RNA, TCRbeta-specific cDNA was produced by reverse transcription with a constant-region primer and ProtoScript II reverse transcriptase. TCRbeta libraries were built with three nested multiplex PCR rounds, a slightly modified ARM-PCR procedure. The first two PCR rounds used multiplex TRBV1-TRBV30 forward primers with a Cbeta reverse primer, each for about 9 cycles. The public reads were reanalyzed by TCRdb: fastp trimming at Q25, MiXCR alignment, in-frame beta chains only. Each CDR3 protein gets just one entry, which takes the most common genes and DNA from the rows behind it. The sample contains more than 150,000 distinct CDR3 sequences, 50% to 75% of them found a single time. Of the sample, approximately 67% is held by the ten largest clones.

RNA from unsorted whole blood was extracted with TRIzol reagent, and germline DNA was obtained with the DNeasy Blood & Tissue kit. Sequencing was performed on peripheral blood. These receptors all come from a man in his forties with primary liver carcinoma and hepatitis B virus infection.

This clonotype was seen a handful of times. V and J are TRBV4-1 and TRBJ2-1; possible D gene TRBD2, 6 bases. V gave up 1 base and J gave up 8 bases, with 12 bases separating them. Per the germline V gene, CDR1 is MGHRA and CDR2 is YSYEKL. The CDR3 loop spans 14 amino acids. The CDR3 loop reads CASSQGLASDEQFF. The CDR3 DNA is TGCGCCAGCAGCCAAGGGCTAGCTAGCGATGAGCAGTTCTTC.

This clonotype has a single count. The CDR3 DNA sequence: TGTGCCTGGACGGCTAGCTGGAGCACAGATACGCAGTATTTT. Translated, it gives CAWTASWSTDTQYF. The genes are TRBV30 and TRBJ2-3; D is possibly TRBD2 (5 bases). CDR1 and CDR2 (germline): GTSNPN, SVGIG (reference sequence). V lost 4 bases and J lost 0, with 11 bases in between. The CDR3 contains 14 residues. The variable domain in full, with the rest retrieved from reference TRBV30 and TRBJ2-3, is SQTIHQWPATLVQPVGSPLSLECTVEGTSNPNLYWYRQAAGRGLQLLFYSVGIGQISSEVPQNLSASRPQDRQFILSSKKLLLSDSGFYLCAWTASWSTDTQYFGPGTRLTVL.

This clonotype was observed a few times. This chain uses TRBV13 with TRBJ1-3; D ambiguous. V was clipped by 4 bases and J by 0 bases, with 7 bases between them. This CDR3 has 14 residues. Germline V gives CDR1 PRHDT, CDR2 FYEKMQ (reference sequence). The CDR3 spells CASSSGNSGNTIYF. CDR3 DNA: TGTGCCAGCAGCTCAGGAAACTCTGGAAACACCATATATTTT.

About this clonotype itself: A read error may produce the germline difference seen at one junction end. V gene TRBV30 combines with J gene TRBJ2-2; a possible D gene is TRBD2 (5 bases). Germline V gene lookup returns CDR1 GTSNPN and CDR2 SVGIG (reference sequence). The CDR3 is 13 residues long. Here the CDR3 DNA reads TGTGCCTGGAGTGTAGCGGAGGCCGGGGAGCTGTTGTTT. It yields the protein CAWSVAEAGELLF. Together with reference TRBV30 and TRBJ2-2, the CDR3 gives the full variable domain: SQTIHQWPATLVQPVGSPLSLECTVEGTSNPNLYWYRQAAGRGLQLLFYSVGIGQISSEVPQNLSASRPQDRQFILSSKKLLLSDSGFYLCAWSVAEAGELLFGEGSRLTVL.

Turning to this clonotype: A read error may be the cause here, since a much bigger clone is one base away. This rearrangement joins TRBV29-1 to TRBJ2-1; D remains ambiguous. V lost 4 bases and J lost 7, with 11 bases in between. The germline gives CDR1 SQVTM, CDR2 ANQGSEA. The CDR3 has 12 residues. The CDR3 region is CSVGLPRNEQFF. The CDR3 DNA follows: TGCAGCGTTGGCCTACCCCGTAATGAGCAGTTCTTC.

This chain links TRBV5-1 with TRBJ1-2; 8 nucleotides agree with TRBD1. CDR3 length equals 14 residues. The V gene's germline CDR1 is SGHRS and CDR2 YFSETQ. The J segment lost 5 bases and the V segment lost 4 bases, leaving 7 bases of the junction unmatched. CDR3 in amino acids: CASSPQGAGYGYTF. The CDR3 nucleotides are TGCGCCAGCAGCCCTCAGGGGGCAGGATATGGCTACACCTTC.

Of note for this clonotype: The conserved phenylalanine or tryptophan is not found at the CDR3 terminus, so this likely reflects a read error. The CDR3 nucleotides are TGTGCCAGCAGTGCCTGGCAGGCAGTACCCCAGCATTGT. This encodes CASSAWQAVPQHC. The chain links TRBV6-1 to TRBJ1-5, with D hard to call. Germline CDR1 reads MNHNS; CDR2 reads SASEGT. The CDR3 sequence is 13 residues long. Between the trimmed V and J ends, which lost 4 bases and 10 bases, there was a span of 14 bases.

Turning to this clonotype: The junction shows a germline mismatch at one end, possibly a read error. V and J are TRBV11-2 and TRBJ2-1; 9 bases are shared with TRBD2. The CDR3 has 17 residues. Germline-derived CDR1 and CDR2 are SGHAT and FQNNGV. CDR3 protein: CASSLFPRGRAWNEQFF. CDR3 in DNA: TGTGCCAGCAGCTTATTTCCTCGCGGGAGGGCTTGGAATGAACAGTTCTTC.

In the case of this clonotype: A read error may be the cause here, since a much bigger clone is one base away. The chain carries TRBV11-1 and TRBJ2-7, with D unclear. From germline, CDR1 is SGHAT and CDR2 FQDESV (reference sequence). CDR3 length: 12 residues. The CDR3 region is CANSSVTYEQYF. The CDR3 nucleotides are TGTGCCAACAGCTCGGTAACCTACGAGCAGTACTTC.

The rearrangement links TRBV6-5 to TRBJ2-5; D gene unclear. There are 13 residues in the CDR3. Germline-derived CDR1 and CDR2 are MNHEY and SVGAGI. The germline V and J ends were trimmed by 0 bases and 4 bases, with 6 bases remaining between them. The CDR3 bases are TGTGCCAGCAGTTACTCCAGTGTAGAGACCCAGTACTTC. It is translated as CASSYSSVETQYF.

This clonotype was found a few times. A much larger clone lies a single base off, so this may be a read error. This chain joins TRBV11-2 and TRBJ2-7; TRBD2 agrees at 12 bases. The germline V gene has CDR1 SGHAT and CDR2 FQNNGV. The CDR3 has 14 amino acids. Trimming cost V 8 bases and J 3 bases; bases outside gene matches: 5. CDR3 DNA sequence: TGTGCCAGCCTGAAGGGACTAGCGGGCTACGAGCAGTACTTC. Translating gives CASLKGLAGYEQYF. The entire variable domain, with the rest obtained from reference TRBV11-2 and TRBJ2-7, is as follows: EAGVAQSPRYKIIEKRQSVAFWCNPISGHATLYWYQQILGQGPKLLIQFQNNGVVDDSQLPKDRFSAERLKGVDSTLKIQPAKLEDSAVYLCASLKGLAGYEQYFGPGTRLTVT.

As to this clonotype: One junction end disagrees with the germline gene, perhaps due to a read error. This rearrangement joins TRBV28 to TRBJ2-5; D remains unclear. This CDR3 spans 12 amino acids. The germline CDR1 and CDR2 sequences are MDHEN and SYDVKM. The CDR3 here is CATSWTKETQYF. In nucleotides, the CDR3 is TGTGCCACCAGTTGGACGAAAGAGACCCAGTACTTC.

This clonotype was counted many times. The chain has TRBV6-5 and TRBJ2-5; D remains ambiguous. The CDR3 is 14 amino acids. V lost 2 bases and J 3 bases, leaving 10 bases between the germline ends. Germline assignment: CDR1 MNHEY and CDR2 SVGAGI. The chain's CDR3 is CASSYRSTKETQYF. CDR3 nucleotide sequence: TGTGCCAGCAGTTACCGTAGTACGAAAGAGACCCAGTACTTC.

The chain couples TRBV7-8 to TRBJ2-3; D is perhaps TRBD2 (6 bases). This CDR3 has 13 amino acids. The germline V gene encodes CDR1 SGHVS and CDR2 FQNEAQ. Deletions cut 5 bases from V and 7 bases from J, with 13 bases between. The CDR3 DNA reads TGTGCCAGCAGCGAGACTAGGACAAATACGCAGTATTTT. It specifies CASSETRTNTQYF.

Comments on this clonotype: Since the CDR3 does not end with the conserved phenylalanine or tryptophan, this likely comes from a read error. The chain has TRBV19 and TRBJ2-2; no firm D call. Trimming took 7 bases from V and 1 from J, leaving 7 bases between them. The length of the CDR3 is 13 residues. The germline CDR1 and CDR2 sequences are LNHDA and SQIVND (reference sequence). This chain's CDR3 is CASNQENTGELFL. Here the CDR3 DNA reads TGTGCCAGTAATCAGGAGAACACCGGGGAGCTGTTTCTT.

CDR3 residues: CASSEKGQGGHTEAFF. As DNA, the CDR3 is TGCGCCAGCAGCGAGAAGGGACAGGGGGGCCACACTGAAGCTTTCTTT. V usage is TRBV5-1 and J usage is TRBJ1-1, with TRBD1 matching over 11 bases. Germline V gives CDR1 SGHRS, CDR2 YFSETQ. The CDR3 loop spans 16 amino acids. J was trimmed by 3 bases and V by 4 bases; bases with no gene match: 8.

Of note for this clonotype: With a much larger clone just one base away, this may be a read error. The chain joins TRBV11-2 to TRBJ2-3, with D perhaps TRBD2 (6 bases). Germline lookup yields CDR1 SGHAT and CDR2 FQNNGV. The CDR3 runs 17 residues. The CDR3 bases are TGTGCCAGCAGCAAGGAAGGAGGGCTCCGGGATACAGATAAGCAGTATTTT. This translates into CASSKEGGLRDTDKQYF.

This clonotype was counted between two and nine times. The rearrangement links TRBV4-2 to TRBJ1-4, with D maybe TRBD1 (6 bases). The CDR3 covers 14 residues. Germline values: CDR1 LGHNA, CDR2 YNFKEQ. With 1 base removed from V and 4 bases from J, the gap between germline ends came to 7 bases. The CDR3 reads CASSQGTDNEKLFF. For the CDR3, the DNA is TGTGCCAGCAGCCAAGGGACAGATAATGAAAAACTGTTTTTT.

Concerning this clonotype: One end of the junction fails to match germline, which may point to a read error. The chain recombines TRBV4-1 with TRBJ2-4, with a weak D call TRBD2 (6 bases). The CDR3 consists of 16 residues. Per the germline V gene, CDR1 is MGHRA and CDR2 is YSYEKL. CDR3 coding DNA: TGCGCCAGCAGCCTCACCGGGGAACTAGCCAAATACATTCATTACTTC. Residues: CASSLTGELAKYIHYF.

The V call is TRBV5-1, the J call TRBJ2-7; D possibly matches TRBD1 or TRBD2 (5 bases each). V was shortened by 5 bases and J by 6 bases, with 15 bases between the two germline ends. Germline V gene data show CDR1 as SGHRS and CDR2 as YFSETQ. CDR3 size: 13 residues. The CDR3 loop reads CASSSGAPSEQYF. The CDR3 DNA follows: TGCGCCAGCAGTTCCGGGGCCCCCAGCGAGCAGTACTTC.

Here the CDR3 reads CASRGREALGEQFF. The CDR3 bases are TGTGCCAGCAGAGGGCGGGAGGCCTTGGGAGAGCAGTTCTTC. The chain combines TRBV2 with TRBJ2-1; 8 bases match TRBD2. The CDR3 consists of 14 residues. The germline V gene has CDR1 SNHLY and CDR2 FYNNEI. J lost 10 bases, V lost 6 bases, and 11 bases had no gene match.

The CDR3 region is CASSSLAGVLYEQYF. The CDR3 DNA follows: TGTGCCAGCAGCTCACTAGCGGGAGTCCTCTACGAGCAGTACTTC. The V gene is TRBV7-9, the J gene TRBJ2-7; 11 nucleotides line up with TRBD2. This CDR3 is built from 15 residues. Per germline, CDR1 SEHNR and CDR2 FQNEAQ (reference sequence). V was clipped by 4 bases and J by 3 bases; unmatched bases: 5. The complete variable domain, with remaining parts taken from reference TRBV7-9 and TRBJ2-7, reads DTGVSQNPRHKITKRGQNVTFRCDPISEHNRLYWYRQTLGQGPEFLTYFQNEAQLEKSRLLSDRFSAERPKGSFSTLEIQRTEQGDSAMYLCASSSLAGVLYEQYFGPGTRLTVT.

The chain has TRBV6-5 and TRBJ2-5, with a weak D call TRBD1 (5 bases). Deletions cut 5 bases from V and 3 bases from J, with 16 bases between. The germline CDR1 and CDR2 sequences are MNHEY and SVGAGI. The CDR3 spans 15 residues. The CDR3: CASSTWPSREETQYF. CDR3 nucleotide sequence: TGTGCCAGCAGTACCTGGCCGTCCAGGGAAGAGACCCAGTACTTC.

A note on this clonotype: Possible read error: a much larger clone is one base away. No conserved phenylalanine or tryptophan is present at the end of the CDR3, so a read error is the likely explanation. V is TRBV11-2 and J is TRBJ2-7; perhaps TRBD1 as D (6 bases). The V gene lost 5 bases and the J gene lost 9 bases, with 11 bases spanning the gap. The CDR3 consists of 11 residues. From germline, CDR1 is SGHAT and CDR2 FQNNGV. CDR3 region: CASSLGQSQYL. The CDR3, as DNA: TGTGCCAGCAGCCTTGGACAGTCGCAGTACCTC.

As regards this clonotype: At one end the junction does not follow the germline gene, possibly because of a read error. CDR3 DNA: TGCGCCAACAGCCACCAGACAGGGGAAGGAGGCTACACCTTC. Its translation: CANSHQTGEGGYTF. The rearrangement joins TRBV4-1 to TRBJ1-2; 8 bases are a match to TRBD1. This CDR3 is 14 amino acids long. Germline CDR1 reads MGHRA; CDR2 reads YSYEKL.

To note about this clonotype: An end of the junction does not agree with germline; a read error may underlie this. The chain carries TRBV11-3 and TRBJ1-1, with D uncertain. The CDR3 is 13 amino acids. Germline values: CDR1 SGHNT, CDR2 YENEEA. The CDR3 spells CAGSLESNTEAFF. CDR3 in DNA: TGTGCCGGCAGCTTAGAATCTAACACTGAAGCTTTCTTT.

As to this clonotype: Possible read error: a much larger clone is one base away. The chain recombines TRBV11-2 with TRBJ2-7; no reliable D call. This CDR3 has 16 residues. CDR1 SGHAT and CDR2 FQNNGV come from the germline V gene. The V end lost 4 bases, the J end lost 8 bases, and 24 bases lay between the germline ends. The CDR3 DNA is TGTGCCAGCAGCTCCGCCGGCGGACCTGTATCATACAAGCAGTACTTC. The encoded protein is CASSSAGGPVSYKQYF.